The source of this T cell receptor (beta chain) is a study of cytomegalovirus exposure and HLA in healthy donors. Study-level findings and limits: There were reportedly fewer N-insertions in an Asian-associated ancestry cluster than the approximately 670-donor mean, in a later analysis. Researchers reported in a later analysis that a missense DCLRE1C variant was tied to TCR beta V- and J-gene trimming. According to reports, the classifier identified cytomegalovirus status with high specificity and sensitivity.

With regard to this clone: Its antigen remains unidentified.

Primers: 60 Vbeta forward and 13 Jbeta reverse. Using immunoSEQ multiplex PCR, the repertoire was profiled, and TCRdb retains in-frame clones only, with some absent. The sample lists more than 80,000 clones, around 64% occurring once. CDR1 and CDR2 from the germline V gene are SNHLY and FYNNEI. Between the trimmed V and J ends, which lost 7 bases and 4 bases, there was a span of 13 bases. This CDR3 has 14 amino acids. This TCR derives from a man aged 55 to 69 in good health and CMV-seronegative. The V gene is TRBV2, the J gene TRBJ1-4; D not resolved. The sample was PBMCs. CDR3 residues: CASNLGSVNEKLFF. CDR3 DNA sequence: TGTGCCAGCAATTTGGGCAGTGTTAATGAAAAACTGTTTTTT.